Listed below are T cell receptor beta chains from one sample, sequenced in a study of cytomegalovirus exposure and HLA in healthy donors. Generated by immunoSEQ multiplex PCR, the TCRdb table keeps only in-frame clones and is missing some. The data show roughly 220,000 clones, around 83% seen once. Sequencing was done on a sample of PBMCs. These receptors came from a woman aged 40 to 50 in good health and CMV-seronegative. Each CDR3 is given with its conserved first and last residue. The order of the fields is J gene, V gene, CDR3 length, D gene, clone size, CDR3 DNA, CDR3 protein. The D gene is left open where the match is weak. Some rows mark clone size as missing; the rest say once, few, many or name a class of expanded clone.

J gene: TRBJ2-5
V gene: TRBV10-1
CDR3 length: 15
D gene: .
clone size: .
CDR3 DNA: TGCGCCAGCAGTGAGGGCCTGACTATTGCAGAGACCCAGTACTTC
CDR3 protein: CASSEGLTIAETQYF

J gene: TRBJ2-2
V gene: TRBV7-3
CDR3 length: 15
D gene: .
clone size: .
CDR3 DNA: TGTGCCAGCAGCTTCTCCCTAGCAAGTGCCGGGGAGCTGTTTTTT
CDR3 protein: CASSFSLASAGELFF

J gene: TRBJ2-1
V gene: TRBV5-1
CDR3 length: 14
D gene: .
clone size: .
CDR3 DNA: TGCGCCAGCAGCCTGGGGGGACTTTACAATGAGCAGTTCTTC
CDR3 protein: CASSLGGLYNEQFF

J gene: TRBJ2-7
V gene: TRBV30
CDR3 length: 11
D gene: .
clone size: .
CDR3 DNA: TGTGCCTGGAGTGACAGTTACGAGCAGTACTTC
CDR3 protein: CAWSDSYEQYF

J gene: TRBJ1-1
V gene: TRBV27
CDR3 length: 16
D gene: TRBD1
clone size: once
CDR3 DNA: TGTGCCAGCAGCCCCGGGACAGGGGACGTGAACACTGAAGCTTTCTTT
CDR3 protein: CASSPGTGDVNTEAFF

J gene: TRBJ1-4
V gene: TRBV19
CDR3 length: 13
D gene: .
clone size: .
CDR3 DNA: TGTGCCAGTGCTGAGGGAACTAATGAAAAACTGTTTTTT
CDR3 protein: CASAEGTNEKLFF

J gene: TRBJ2-7
V gene: TRBV7-9
CDR3 length: 14
D gene: .
clone size: .
CDR3 DNA: TGTGCCAGCAGCAAAAGCGGGTCTCCCTACGAGCAGTACTTC
CDR3 protein: CASSKSGSPYEQYF

J gene: TRBJ2-1
V gene: TRBV7-9
CDR3 length: 18
D gene: .
clone size: .
CDR3 DNA: TGTGCCAGCAGCTTAGGTGGTTGGGGTAGCGGCTCCTACAATGAGCAGTTCTTC
CDR3 protein: CASSLGGWGSGSYNEQFF

J gene: TRBJ2-2
V gene: TRBV4-1
CDR3 length: 16
D gene: TRBD1
clone size: .
CDR3 DNA: TGCGCCAGCAGCCATCCCGGGACAGGGGGTTTCGGGGAGCTGTTTTTT
CDR3 protein: CASSHPGTGGFGELFF

J gene: TRBJ2-1
V gene: TRBV27
CDR3 length: 15
D gene: TRBD2
clone size: .
CDR3 DNA: TGTGCCAGCAGTATTCCTCCGGGACTAGTCACTGAGCAGTTCTTC
CDR3 protein: CASSIPPGLVTEQFF

J gene: TRBJ1-1
V gene: TRBV7-2
CDR3 length: 15
D gene: .
clone size: .
CDR3 DNA: TGTGCCAGCAGCTTAGATGGGGGGGCGAACACTGAAGCTTTCTTT
CDR3 protein: CASSLDGGANTEAFF

J gene: TRBJ1-1
V gene: TRBV18
CDR3 length: 14
D gene: TRBD1
clone size: .
CDR3 DNA: TGTGCCAGCTCAGCCGGACAGGGGAACACTGAAGCTTTCTTT
CDR3 protein: CASSAGQGNTEAFF

J gene: TRBJ2-7
V gene: TRBV11-2
CDR3 length: 16
D gene: TRBD2
clone size: .
CDR3 DNA: TGTGCCAGCAGCCCAGGGGGGGCGGGAGGGTTTCGCGAGCAGTACTTC
CDR3 protein: CASSPGGAGGFREQYF

J gene: TRBJ2-7
V gene: TRBV4-2
CDR3 length: 16
D gene: TRBD2
clone size: .
CDR3 DNA: TGTGCCAGCAGCCAAGAGACTAGCGGGGACTCCTACGAGCAGTACTTC
CDR3 protein: CASSQETSGDSYEQYF

J gene: TRBJ2-7
V gene: TRBV7-9
CDR3 length: 13
D gene: TRBD1
clone size: .
CDR3 DNA: TGTGCCAGCAGCTGGACAGGGGTCGGCGAGCAGTACTTC
CDR3 protein: CASSWTGVGEQYF

J gene: TRBJ2-1
V gene: TRBV7-2
CDR3 length: 17
D gene: TRBD2
clone size: .
CDR3 DNA: TGTGCCAGCAGCTGGACTAGCGGGAGGGCCGTGGGCAATGAGCAGTTCTTC
CDR3 protein: CASSWTSGRAVGNEQFF

J gene: TRBJ2-2
V gene: TRBV27
CDR3 length: 15
D gene: .
clone size: .
CDR3 DNA: TGTGCCAGCAGTTTATACGCGCTCGACACCGGGGAGCTGTTTTTT
CDR3 protein: CASSLYALDTGELFF

J gene: TRBJ1-1
V gene: TRBV19
CDR3 length: 13
D gene: .
clone size: .
CDR3 DNA: TGTGCCAGTCTAACACGGGAGAACACTGAAGCTTTCTTT
CDR3 protein: CASLTRENTEAFF

J gene: TRBJ2-3
V gene: TRBV6-1
CDR3 length: 22
D gene: TRBD1
clone size: once
CDR3 DNA: TGTGCCAGCAGTGAAAGGGACAGGGGCGGATGGCGGGGGACCCAGAGGGCAGATACGCAGTATTTT
CDR3 protein: CASSERDRGGWRGTQRADTQYF

J gene: TRBJ2-7
V gene: TRBV4-1
CDR3 length: 16
D gene: TRBD2
clone size: .
CDR3 DNA: TGCGCCAGCAGCCAATTGACTAGCGGGAGACGCTACGAGCAGTACTTC
CDR3 protein: CASSQLTSGRRYEQYF

J gene: TRBJ1-3
V gene: TRBV9
CDR3 length: 15
D gene: .
clone size: .
CDR3 DNA: TGTGCCAGCAGCGTAGCTACGGGGTATGGAAACACCATATATTTT
CDR3 protein: CASSVATGYGNTIYF

J gene: TRBJ2-5
V gene: TRBV7-9
CDR3 length: 14
D gene: .
clone size: .
CDR3 DNA: TGTGCCAGCAGCTTAATCAGTGCAACAGAGACCCAGTACTTC
CDR3 protein: CASSLISATETQYF

J gene: TRBJ1-2
V gene: TRBV7-3
CDR3 length: 15
D gene: TRBD1
clone size: .
CDR3 DNA: TGTGCCAGCAGCGCACAACCCGGGACAGTTGATGGCTACACCTTC
CDR3 protein: CASSAQPGTVDGYTF

J gene: TRBJ2-3
V gene: TRBV7-8
CDR3 length: 15
D gene: .
clone size: .
CDR3 DNA: TGTGCCAGCAGCTTTACGAGGGGACATCCAGATACGCAGTATTTT
CDR3 protein: CASSFTRGHPDTQYF

J gene: TRBJ2-7
V gene: TRBV27
CDR3 length: 13
D gene: .
clone size: .
CDR3 DNA: TGTGCCAGCAGTGGGGGACATTACTACGAGCAGTACTTC
CDR3 protein: CASSGGHYYEQYF

J gene: TRBJ2-1
V gene: TRBV5-6
CDR3 length: 13
D gene: .
clone size: few
CDR3 DNA: TGTGCCAGCAGCGTCGTCTATGCGAATGAGCAGTTCTTC
CDR3 protein: CASSVVYANEQFF

J gene: TRBJ2-3
V gene: TRBV4-1
CDR3 length: 15
D gene: TRBD2
clone size: .
CDR3 DNA: TGCGCCAGCAGCCCGGGACTAGCTTGGACAGATACGCAGTATTTT
CDR3 protein: CASSPGLAWTDTQYF

J gene: TRBJ1-1
V gene: TRBV6-6
CDR3 length: 12
D gene: .
clone size: .
CDR3 DNA: TGTGCCGGGGGGGCTTCTATGACTGAAGCTTTCTTT
CDR3 protein: CAGGASMTEAFF

J gene: TRBJ2-7
V gene: TRBV30
CDR3 length: 13
D gene: TRBD1
clone size: .
CDR3 DNA: TGTGCCTTCGGACAGGGGGGTACCTACGAGCAGTACTTC
CDR3 protein: CAFGQGGTYEQYF

J gene: TRBJ2-7
V gene: TRBV2
CDR3 length: 14
D gene: .
clone size: .
CDR3 DNA: TGTGCCAGCAACCTTGGACAGGGAGGGGGCGAGCAGTACTTC
CDR3 protein: CASNLGQGGGEQYF

J gene: TRBJ2-7
V gene: TRBV11-3
CDR3 length: 15
D gene: .
clone size: once
CDR3 DNA: TGTGCCAGCAGTCCCGGGACTGTGGGTACGTACGAGCAGTACTTC
CDR3 protein: CASSPGTVGTYEQYF

J gene: TRBJ1-1
V gene: TRBV25-1
CDR3 length: 16
D gene: TRBD1
clone size: .
CDR3 DNA: TGTGCCAGCAGTGGCACCTCGGGACAGGGGAACACTGAAGCTTTCTTT
CDR3 protein: CASSGTSGQGNTEAFF

J gene: TRBJ2-2
V gene: TRBV28
CDR3 length: 16
D gene: .
clone size: .
CDR3 DNA: TGTGCCAGCAGTCTACTCCATATCCCGAACACCGGGGAGCTGTTTTTT
CDR3 protein: CASSLLHIPNTGELFF

J gene: TRBJ2-3
V gene: TRBV30
CDR3 length: 15
D gene: TRBD2
clone size: .
CDR3 DNA: TGTGCCTGGAGCGCGGGACTAGATTTGGCAGATACGCAGTATTTT
CDR3 protein: CAWSAGLDLADTQYF

J gene: TRBJ2-7
V gene: TRBV27
CDR3 length: 15
D gene: .
clone size: .
CDR3 DNA: TGTGCCAGCAGTTTAGGGCAGGGATCGTTCTACGAGCAGTACTTC
CDR3 protein: CASSLGQGSFYEQYF

J gene: TRBJ1-2
V gene: TRBV28
CDR3 length: 13
D gene: .
clone size: few
CDR3 DNA: TGTGCCAGCAGTTTCGAAGGAGCGGGTGGCTACACCTTC
CDR3 protein: CASSFEGAGGYTF

J gene: TRBJ2-1
V gene: TRBV7-9
CDR3 length: 14
D gene: TRBD2
clone size: few
CDR3 DNA: TGTGCCAGCAGCTTACTAGCGGGACCCGATGAGCAGTTCTTC
CDR3 protein: CASSLLAGPDEQFF

J gene: TRBJ2-2
V gene: TRBV28
CDR3 length: 16
D gene: .
clone size: .
CDR3 DNA: TGTGCCAGCAGGTCCCTGGGTGGGAGTCTGACCGGGGAGCTGTTTTTT
CDR3 protein: CASRSLGGSLTGELFF

J gene: TRBJ1-1
V gene: TRBV28
CDR3 length: 15
D gene: .
clone size: .
CDR3 DNA: TGTGCCAGCAGTTTAGTTGGGGACACGAACACTGAAGCTTTCTTT
CDR3 protein: CASSLVGDTNTEAFF

J gene: TRBJ1-4
V gene: TRBV25-1
CDR3 length: 16
D gene: .
clone size: .
CDR3 DNA: TGTGCCAGCAGTGAATGGGCGCAGGGCCTTAATGAAAAACTGTTTTTT
CDR3 protein: CASSEWAQGLNEKLFF

J gene: TRBJ2-7
V gene: TRBV4-1
CDR3 length: 16
D gene: TRBD2
clone size: .
CDR3 DNA: TGCGCCAGCAGCCAAGCTTTAGCGGGAGCGGGGATCGAGCAGTACTTC
CDR3 protein: CASSQALAGAGIEQYF

J gene: TRBJ1-2
V gene: TRBV28
CDR3 length: 14
D gene: .
clone size: once
CDR3 DNA: TGTGCCAGCACTATAGAGTTAGCTAACTATGGCTACACCTTC
CDR3 protein: CASTIELANYGYTF

J gene: TRBJ2-7
V gene: TRBV19
CDR3 length: 12
D gene: TRBD1
clone size: .
CDR3 DNA: TGTGCCACCGGACAGGGTTTAGGCGAGCAGTACTTC
CDR3 protein: CATGQGLGEQYF

J gene: TRBJ1-5
V gene: TRBV6-5
CDR3 length: 13
D gene: .
clone size: .
CDR3 DNA: TGTGCCAGCGCCCAAAGGGGGGGGCAGCCCCAGCATTTT
CDR3 protein: CASAQRGGQPQHF

J gene: TRBJ2-4
V gene: TRBV6-5
CDR3 length: 16
D gene: .
clone size: few
CDR3 DNA: TGTGCCAGCAGTTATGACTTCGAGAGGGCAAAAAACATTCAGTACTTC
CDR3 protein: CASSYDFERAKNIQYF

J gene: TRBJ2-5
V gene: TRBV2
CDR3 length: 15
D gene: .
clone size: .
CDR3 DNA: TGTGCCAGCAGCCTTGGACTGCGGCGGGGAGAGACCCAGTACTTC
CDR3 protein: CASSLGLRRGETQYF

J gene: TRBJ2-7
V gene: TRBV27
CDR3 length: 14
D gene: TRBD2
clone size: .
CDR3 DNA: TGTGCCAGCAGTCCCGGACTAGCGGAAGACTTAAAGTACTTC
CDR3 protein: CASSPGLAEDLKYF

J gene: TRBJ1-2
V gene: TRBV7-9
CDR3 length: 16
D gene: TRBD1
clone size: .
CDR3 DNA: TGTGCCAGCAGCCCACTACGGGACAGTACTAACTATGGCTACACCTTC
CDR3 protein: CASSPLRDSTNYGYTF

J gene: TRBJ2-7
V gene: TRBV5-1
CDR3 length: 17
D gene: TRBD2
clone size: once
CDR3 DNA: TGCGCCAGCAGCCCGGCGTGGGAAAGCGGGAGAATCAACGAGCAGTACTTC
CDR3 protein: CASSPAWESGRINEQYF

J gene: TRBJ1-1
V gene: TRBV19
CDR3 length: 13
D gene: .
clone size: .
CDR3 DNA: TGTGCCAGTATGAGTGCTTTGAACACTGAAGCTTTCTTT
CDR3 protein: CASMSALNTEAFF

J gene: TRBJ2-7
V gene: TRBV13
CDR3 length: 18
D gene: .
clone size: .
CDR3 DNA: TGTGCCAGCAGCTTTATCTCCACGGATCCGACACCTTCCTACGAGCAGTACTTC
CDR3 protein: CASSFISTDPTPSYEQYF

J gene: TRBJ2-2
V gene: TRBV27
CDR3 length: 14
D gene: TRBD1
clone size: few
CDR3 DNA: TGTGCCAGCAGGGACAGGGCGAACACCGGGGAGCTGTTTTTT
CDR3 protein: CASRDRANTGELFF

J gene: TRBJ1-1
V gene: TRBV30
CDR3 length: 15
D gene: TRBD1
clone size: few
CDR3 DNA: TGTGCCTGGAGTGGGAGGGGGCGACGGCAGCGGGAAGCTTTCTTT
CDR3 protein: CAWSGRGRRQREAFF

J gene: TRBJ1-2
V gene: TRBV28
CDR3 length: 13
D gene: TRBD1
clone size: .
CDR3 DNA: TGTGCCATCCATGACCAGGGGGCGCATGGCTACACCTTC
CDR3 protein: CAIHDQGAHGYTF

J gene: TRBJ2-7
V gene: TRBV5-1
CDR3 length: 15
D gene: .
clone size: .
CDR3 DNA: TGCGCCAGCAGCTTGGGCGTCACAGCCTCCTACGAGCAGTACTTC
CDR3 protein: CASSLGVTASYEQYF